What follows are 22 T cell receptor beta chains derived from one specimen sequenced in a study of cytomegalovirus exposure and HLA in healthy donors. The PCR made use of 60 Vbeta and 13 Jbeta primers. Using immunoSEQ multiplex PCR, the repertoire was profiled, and TCRdb retains in-frame clones only, with some absent. The sample yields 160,000 or so clones, around 81% seen once. The sequenced sample consisted of PBMCs. Every receptor here comes from a woman in her forties or fifties in good health and CMV-seronegative.

This clone showed up just once. The chain joins TRBV4-3 to TRBJ1-6, with D hard to call. The germline gives CDR1 LGHNA, CDR2 YSLEER. This CDR3 is 13 amino acids long. Trimming took off 0 bases at V and 10 bases at J, with 7 bases between the two ends. For the CDR3, the DNA is TGCGCCAGCAGCCAAGACAGGCACTCACCCCTCCACTTT. This sequence encodes CASSQDRHSPLHF.

This clone was picked up one time. The chain links TRBV7-6 to TRBJ2-2; no clear D. CDR1 and CDR2 from the germline V gene are SGHVS and FNYEAQ. The CDR3 runs to 14 residues. Trimming cost V 1 base and J 5 bases, with 8 bases left between them. The CDR3 region has the DNA TGTGCCAGCAGCTTAGTTGGGCAGACCGGGGAGCTGTTTTTT. Protein sequence: CASSLVGQTGELFF.

In the case of this clone: The identical CDR3 is also encoded by other nucleotide sequences in the sample. The CDR3 is CASSPIGTGQNSPLHF. As DNA, the CDR3 is TGTGCCAGCAGTCCAATCGGGACAGGTCAGAATTCACCCCTCCACTTT. The chain links TRBV5-5 to TRBJ1-6; 8 nucleotides match TRBD1. Germline CDR1 and CDR2: SGHKS and YYEKEE (reference sequence). This CDR3 is built from 16 residues. The trim removed 5 bases at V and 7 bases at J, leaving 11 bases unmatched.

This clone has more than one count but fewer than ten. The genes are TRBV4-3 and TRBJ2-6, with 8 nucleotides matching TRBD1. Trimming at V came to 6 bases and at J to 2 bases, leaving 15 bases not matched to a gene. This CDR3 comprises 19 residues. CDR1 and CDR2 (germline): LGHNA, YSLEER. CDR3 sequence: CASSRVSQGANPGANVLTF. CDR3 DNA sequence: TGCGCCAGCAGTCGAGTCAGTCAGGGGGCCAACCCTGGGGCCAACGTCCTGACTTTC.

The rearrangement links TRBV30 to TRBJ1-2; 9 bases are shared with TRBD1. Germline V CDR1 and CDR2: GTSNPN, SVGIG (reference sequence). The CDR3 runs 12 residues. V trimming: 5 bases; J trimming: 8 bases; junction bases outside the gene matches: 6. The CDR3 region has the DNA TGTGCCTGGGGACAGGGGACCTTCGGCTACACCTTC. As protein: CAWGQGTFGYTF.

This chain uses TRBV18 with TRBJ1-1; possible D gene TRBD1, 6 bases. CDR1 and CDR2 from the germline V gene are KGHSH and LQKENI. This CDR3 contains 15 residues. V was trimmed by 3 bases and J by 5 bases, leaving 16 bases between them. The CDR3 here is CASSPVPGAGTEAFF. As DNA, the CDR3 is TGTGCCAGCTCACCGGTCCCAGGGGCGGGTACTGAAGCTTTCTTT.

This chain links TRBV5-1 with TRBJ2-7; 9 bases fit TRBD1. The CDR3 has 14 residues. Germline V gene sequence: CDR1 SGHRS, CDR2 YFSETQ. Trimming at V came to 3 bases and at J to 2 bases, leaving 3 bases not matched to a gene. CDR3 in amino acids: CASSSRDRAYEQYF. The CDR3, as DNA: TGCGCCAGCAGCTCCCGGGACAGGGCCTACGAGCAGTACTTC.

The V and J genes are TRBV7-8 and TRBJ2-3; 7 bases fit TRBD1. Looked up from germline, CDR1 is SGHVS and CDR2 is FQNEAQ. V dropped 5 bases and J dropped 1; count of bases not matched to a gene: 9. This CDR3 spans 16 amino acids. The CDR3 nucleotides are TGTGCCAGCAGCCCTGGACAGGCCCTGGGCACAGATACGCAGTATTTT. Translating gives CASSPGQALGTDTQYF.

J is TRBJ1-3 and V is TRBV28; D call uncertain. The CDR3 is 15 amino acids. The V gene lost 3 bases and the J gene lost 1 base, with 10 bases spanning the gap. CDR1 and CDR2 from the germline V gene are MDHEN and SYDVKM. The CDR3 here is CASSLGGKSGNTIYF. The DNA for the CDR3 is TGTGCCAGCAGTTTGGGAGGGAAATCTGGAAACACCATATATTTT.

The chain joins TRBV7-3 to TRBJ2-2, with TRBD2 matching over 7 bases. In germline, CDR1 is SGHTA, CDR2 FQGTGA. This CDR3 spans 15 amino acids. Losses at the gene ends were 2 bases for V and 3 bases for J; bases not matched to a gene: 3. This CDR3 reads CASSLGSGYTGELFF. The CDR3 DNA reads TGTGCCAGCAGCTTAGGTAGCGGGTACACCGGGGAGCTGTTTTTT. The full variable domain, rest sourced from reference TRBV7-3 and TRBJ2-2, is GAGVSQTPSNKVTEKGKYVELRCDPISGHTALYWYRQSLGQGPEFLIYFQGTGAADDSGLPNDRFFAVRPEGSVSTLKIQRTERGDSAVYLCASSLGSGYTGELFFGEGSRLTVL.

V is TRBV6-5 and J is TRBJ2-5; D possibly corresponds to TRBD1 (6 bases). Trimming shortened V by 2 bases and J by 0 bases, and 7 bases separated the two germline ends. The germline V gene has CDR1 MNHEY and CDR2 SVGAGI. The CDR3 loop spans 14 amino acids. The CDR3 spells CASSYQGYQETQYF. The CDR3 DNA reads TGTGCCAGCAGTTACCAGGGGTACCAAGAGACCCAGTACTTC.

The chain recombines TRBV4-2 with TRBJ2-1; a weak D match, TRBD2 (6 bases). CDR3 size: 17 residues. CDR1 LGHNA and CDR2 YNFKEQ come from the germline V gene. V lost 3 bases to trimming and J lost 0 bases, with 15 bases between them. The CDR3 DNA follows: TGTGCCAGCAGCCAGGAACCTCGGAGGGCCTCCTACAATGAGCAGTTCTTC. The encoded protein is CASSQEPRRASYNEQFF.

V gene TRBV30 combines with J gene TRBJ1-1; D unclear. The CDR3 extends over 18 amino acids. V was cut by 0 bases and J by 4 bases, with 24 bases left in between. Germline V CDR1 and CDR2: GTSNPN, SVGIG (reference sequence). In DNA, the CDR3 is TGTGCCTGGAGTGTTTGGCTTCTATCGGCCCGCCGGGTCACTGAAGCTTTCTTT. Its protein product is CAWSVWLLSARRVTEAFF.

The chain couples TRBV19 to TRBJ1-2; TRBD1 matches at 7 bases. Germline lookup yields CDR1 LNHDA and CDR2 SQIVND (reference sequence). The CDR3 totals 14 residues. Trimming took 4 bases from V and 5 from J; bases not matched to a gene: 7. The CDR3 DNA is TGTGCCAGTAGTAGAGGGACAGACAAATATGGCTACACCTTC. Its translation is CASSRGTDKYGYTF.

This chain uses TRBV9 with TRBJ2-1; D uncertain. V lost 0 bases to trimming and J lost 7 bases, with 5 bases between them. This CDR3 has 12 residues. CDR1 and CDR2 from the germline V gene are SGDLS and YYNGEE. CDR3 DNA: TGTGCCAGCAGCGTAGCACAAAATGAGCAGTTCTTC. Translating it yields CASSVAQNEQFF. Full variable domain (remainder filled in from reference TRBV9 and TRBJ2-1): DSGVTQTPKHLITATGQRVTLRCSPRSGDLSVYWYQQSLDQGLQFLIQYYNGEERAKGNILERFSAQQFPDLHSELNLSSLELGDSALYFCASSVAQNEQFFGPGTRLTVL.

The chain joins TRBV28 to TRBJ2-7; possibly TRBD1 for D (6 bases). Trimming took 6 bases from V and 0 from J, leaving 12 bases between them. The germline CDR1 and CDR2 sequences are MDHEN and SYDVKM. The CDR3 is 14 residues long. The CDR3 sequence: CASRPGHFSYEQYF. The CDR3 nucleotides are TGTGCCAGCAGGCCGGGACACTTCTCCTACGAGCAGTACTTC.

Here the CDR3 DNA reads TGTGCCAGTAGTCCACAGGGAAGCTCCTACAATGAGCAGTTCTTC. It codes for CASSPQGSSYNEQFF. The rearrangement joins TRBV19 to TRBJ2-1; D is possibly TRBD1 (6 bases). The V end was cut by 5 bases, the J end by 0 bases, with 11 bases between. CDR1 and CDR2 (germline): LNHDA, SQIVND (reference sequence). The CDR3 runs to 15 residues.

This clone appeared a single time. The V and J genes are TRBV5-4 and TRBJ2-2, with 9 bases aligning to TRBD1. The CDR3 is 14 residues long. From germline, CDR1 is SGHNT and CDR2 YYREEE (reference sequence). Trimming at V came to 3 bases and at J to 6 bases, leaving 3 bases not matched to a gene. The CDR3 loop reads CASSWGDRAGELFF. The CDR3 DNA sequence: TGTGCCAGCAGCTGGGGGGACAGGGCCGGGGAGCTGTTTTTT.

The rearrangement uses TRBV2 and TRBJ2-3; 7 nucleotides agree with TRBD1. Unmatched junction bases numbered 14, after V lost 8 bases and J lost 6 bases. Germline V lookup: CDR1 SNHLY, CDR2 FYNNEI. This CDR3 contains 15 residues. CDR3 sequence reads: CASDQRQGRVDTQYF. The CDR3 DNA reads as TGTGCCAGCGATCAGAGACAGGGTAGGGTGGATACGCAGTATTTT. Looking up the rest from reference TRBV2 and TRBJ2-3 gives the full variable domain: EPEVTQTPSHQVTQMGQEVILRCVPISNHLYFYWYRQILGQKVEFLVSFYNNEISEKSEIFDDQFSVERPDGSNFTLKIRSTKLEDSAMYFCASDQRQGRVDTQYFGPGTRLTVL.

This clone was seen a handful of times. The chain uses TRBV25-1 and TRBJ1-1, with D perhaps TRBD1 (5 bases). The CDR3 is 13 amino acids. The V end was cut by 3 bases, the J end by 2 bases, with 7 bases between. The V gene's germline CDR1 is MGHDK and CDR2 SYGVNS. The CDR3 DNA reads as TGTGCCAGCAGTGACAGGGTAAACACTGAAGCTTTCTTT. This sequence encodes CASSDRVNTEAFF.

The gene calls are TRBV30 and TRBJ1-4; 12 positions match TRBD1. The CDR3 consists of 13 residues. J was trimmed by 6 bases and V by 5 bases; bases with no gene match: 1. The germline gives CDR1 GTSNPN, CDR2 SVGIG (reference sequence). The chain's CDR3 is CAWGTGGDEKLFF. CDR3 nucleotide sequence: TGTGCCTGGGGGACAGGGGGCGATGAAAAACTGTTTTTT.

The V and J genes are TRBV7-8 and TRBJ1-5, with a weak D call TRBD1 (5 bases). In germline, CDR1 is SGHVS, CDR2 FQNEAQ. V gave up 4 bases and J gave up 4 bases, with 8 bases separating them. The CDR3 has 13 amino acids. CDR3 sequence (DNA): TGTGCCAGCAGCTGGGACTTTAATCAGCCCCAGCATTTT. Translating it yields CASSWDFNQPQHF.